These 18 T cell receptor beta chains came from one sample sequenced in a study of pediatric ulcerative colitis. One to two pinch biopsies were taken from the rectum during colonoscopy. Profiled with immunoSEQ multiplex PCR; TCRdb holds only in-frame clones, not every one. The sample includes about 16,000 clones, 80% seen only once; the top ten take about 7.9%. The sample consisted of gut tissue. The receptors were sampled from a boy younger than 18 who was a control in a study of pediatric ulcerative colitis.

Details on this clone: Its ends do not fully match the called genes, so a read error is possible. The CDR3 DNA reads TGTTGTAGCGGGAGGGTGAACACCGAGGAGCTGTTTTTT. Encoded protein: CCSGRVNTEELFF. The chain links TRBV19 to TRBJ2-2; 11 bases match TRBD2. CDR1 is LNHDA and CDR2 is SQIVND in the germline V gene (reference sequence). The CDR3 runs 13 residues. The whole variable domain, filled in from reference TRBV19 and TRBJ2-2, reads DGGITQSPKYLFRKEGQNVTLSCEQNLNHDAMYWYRQDPGQGLRLIYYSQIVNDFQKGDIAEGYSVSREKKESFPLTVTSAQKNPTAFYLCCSGRVNTEELFFGEGSRLTVL.

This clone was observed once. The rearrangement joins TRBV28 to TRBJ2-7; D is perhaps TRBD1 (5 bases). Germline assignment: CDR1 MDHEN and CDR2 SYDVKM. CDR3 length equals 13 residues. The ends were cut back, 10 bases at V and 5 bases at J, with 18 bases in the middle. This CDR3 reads CATRTPAVDEQYF. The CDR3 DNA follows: TGTGCCACCCGGACACCCGCGGTAGACGAGCAGTACTTC.

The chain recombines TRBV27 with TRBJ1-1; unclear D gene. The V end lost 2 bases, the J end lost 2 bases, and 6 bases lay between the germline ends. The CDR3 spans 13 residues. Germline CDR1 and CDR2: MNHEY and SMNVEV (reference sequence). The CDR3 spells CASSLVGNTEAFF. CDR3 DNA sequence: TGTGCCAGCAGTTTAGTGGGCAACACTGAAGCTTTCTTT.

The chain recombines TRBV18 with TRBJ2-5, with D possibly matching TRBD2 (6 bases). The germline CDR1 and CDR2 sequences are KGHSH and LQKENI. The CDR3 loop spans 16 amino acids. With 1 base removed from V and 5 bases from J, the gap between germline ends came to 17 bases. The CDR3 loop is CASSPRGRAGSETQYF. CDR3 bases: TGTGCCAGCTCACCACGTGGCAGGGCGGGGTCGGAGACCCAGTACTTC.

The CDR3 nucleotides read TGTGCCAGTAGTATAGCCCTCTCAACTAATGAAAAACTGTTTTTT. It yields the protein CASSIALSTNEKLFF. The chain recombines TRBV19 with TRBJ1-4, with D unresolved. This CDR3 comprises 15 residues. V gave up 1 base and J gave up 0 bases, with 6 bases separating them. CDR1 is LNHDA, CDR2 SQIVND, per germline (reference sequence).

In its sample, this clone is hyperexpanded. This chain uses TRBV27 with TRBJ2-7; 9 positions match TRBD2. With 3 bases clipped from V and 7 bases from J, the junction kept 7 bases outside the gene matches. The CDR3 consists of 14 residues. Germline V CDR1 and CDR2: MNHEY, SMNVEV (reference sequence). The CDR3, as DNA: TGTGCCAGCAGTTTCGCGGGAGGGCCTCGGGAGCAGTACTTC. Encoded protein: CASSFAGGPREQYF.

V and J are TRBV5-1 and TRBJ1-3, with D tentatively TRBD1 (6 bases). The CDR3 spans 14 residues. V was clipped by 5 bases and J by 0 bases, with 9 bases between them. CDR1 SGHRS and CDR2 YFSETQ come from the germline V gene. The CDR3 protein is CASRGAFSGNTIYF. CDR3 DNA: TGCGCCAGCAGGGGGGCATTCTCTGGAAACACCATATATTTT.

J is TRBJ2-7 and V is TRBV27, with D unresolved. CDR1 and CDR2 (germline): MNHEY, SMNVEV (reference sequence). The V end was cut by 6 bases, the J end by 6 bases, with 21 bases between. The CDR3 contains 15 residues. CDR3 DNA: TGTGCCAGCAGCACCACCGGACCCGACGGCGCCGAGCAGTACTTC. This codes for CASSTTGPDGAEQYF.

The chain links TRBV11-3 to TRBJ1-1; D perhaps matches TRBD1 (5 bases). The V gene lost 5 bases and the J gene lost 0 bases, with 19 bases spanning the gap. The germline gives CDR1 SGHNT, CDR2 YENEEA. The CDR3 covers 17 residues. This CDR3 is CASSRRALGGVNTEAFF. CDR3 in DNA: TGTGCCAGCAGCCGACGGGCACTAGGAGGGGTGAACACTGAAGCTTTCTTT.

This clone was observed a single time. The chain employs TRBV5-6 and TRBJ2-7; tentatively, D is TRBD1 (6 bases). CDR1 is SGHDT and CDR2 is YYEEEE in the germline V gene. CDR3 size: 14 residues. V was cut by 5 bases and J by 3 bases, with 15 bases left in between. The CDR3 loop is CASRLTRGSYEQYF. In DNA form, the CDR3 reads TGTGCCAGCAGGTTAACCAGGGGAAGCTACGAGCAGTACTTC.

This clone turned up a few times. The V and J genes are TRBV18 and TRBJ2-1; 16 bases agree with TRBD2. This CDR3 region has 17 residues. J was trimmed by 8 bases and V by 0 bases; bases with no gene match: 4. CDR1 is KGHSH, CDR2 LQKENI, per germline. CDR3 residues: CASSPPGLAGGAHEQFF. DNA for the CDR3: TGTGCCAGCTCACCACCGGGACTAGCGGGGGGGGCCCATGAGCAGTTCTTC.

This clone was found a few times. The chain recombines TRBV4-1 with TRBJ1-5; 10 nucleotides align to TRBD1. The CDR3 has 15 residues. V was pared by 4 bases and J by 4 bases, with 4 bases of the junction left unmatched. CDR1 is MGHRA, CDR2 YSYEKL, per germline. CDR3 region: CASSRPDRGNQPQHF. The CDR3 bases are TGCGCCAGCAGCCGCCCGGACAGGGGGAATCAGCCCCAGCATTTT.

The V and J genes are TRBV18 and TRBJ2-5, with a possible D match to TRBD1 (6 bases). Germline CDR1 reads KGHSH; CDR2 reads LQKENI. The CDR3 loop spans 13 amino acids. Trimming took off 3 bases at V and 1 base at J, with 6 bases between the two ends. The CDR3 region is CASSPDSQETQYF. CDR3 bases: TGTGCCAGCTCACCGGACAGCCAAGAGACCCAGTACTTC.

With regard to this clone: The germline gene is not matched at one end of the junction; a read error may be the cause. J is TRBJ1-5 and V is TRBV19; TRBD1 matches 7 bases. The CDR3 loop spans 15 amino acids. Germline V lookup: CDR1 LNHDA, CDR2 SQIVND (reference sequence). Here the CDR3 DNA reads TGTGCCAGTAGTATGACAGGGAAAAGCATTCAGCCCCAGCATTTT. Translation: CASSMTGKSIQPQHF.

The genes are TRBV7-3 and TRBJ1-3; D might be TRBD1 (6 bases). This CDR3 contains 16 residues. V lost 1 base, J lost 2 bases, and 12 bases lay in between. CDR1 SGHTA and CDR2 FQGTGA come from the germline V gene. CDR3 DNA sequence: TGTGCCAGCAGCTTAAACCCGGGACACGCTGGAAACACCATATATTTT. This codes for CASSLNPGHAGNTIYF.

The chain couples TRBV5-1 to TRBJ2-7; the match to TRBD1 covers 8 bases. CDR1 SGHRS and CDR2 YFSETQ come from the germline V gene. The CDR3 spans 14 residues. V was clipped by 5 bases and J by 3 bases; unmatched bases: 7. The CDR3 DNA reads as TGCGCCAGCAGTCCCGGGACAGGCCGCTACGAGCAGTACTTC. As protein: CASSPGTGRYEQYF.

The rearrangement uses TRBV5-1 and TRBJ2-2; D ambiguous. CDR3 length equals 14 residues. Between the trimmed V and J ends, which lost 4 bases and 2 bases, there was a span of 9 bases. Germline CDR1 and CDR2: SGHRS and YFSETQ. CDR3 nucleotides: TGCGCCAGCAGCCTAGACGTTAACACCGGGGAGCTGTTTTTT. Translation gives CASSLDVNTGELFF.

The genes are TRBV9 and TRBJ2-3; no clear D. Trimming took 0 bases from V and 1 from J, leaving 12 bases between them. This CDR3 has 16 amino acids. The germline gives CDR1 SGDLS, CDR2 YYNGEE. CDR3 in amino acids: CASSVAMSFRTDTQYF. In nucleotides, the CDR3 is TGTGCCAGCAGCGTAGCAATGTCATTCCGCACAGATACGCAGTATTTT.